The next 3 T cell receptor beta chains were all read from a single sample in a study of CD8 T cells in Susac syndrome. An amount of RNA that ranged from roughly 0.5 to 1 ug was reverse transcribed with random hexamers. Each CDR3 protein gets one entry after TCRdb re-called the immunoSEQ multiplex PCR reads with MiXCR. In the table there are 150,000 to 200,000 distinct CDR3 sequences, approximately 95% of which are singletons. The specimen sequenced was CD8+ T cells from PBMCs. These receptors came from a human donor with Susac syndrome.

This sequence joins TRBV27 and TRBJ1-5; 7 bases align to TRBD1. The CDR3 is 15 amino acids. Germline V gene sequence: CDR1 MNHEY, CDR2 SMNVEV (reference sequence). V dropped 2 bases and J dropped 5; count of bases not matched to a gene: 6. In nucleotides, the CDR3 is TGTGCCAGCAGTTTAACCCAGGGGGTCGATCAGCCCCAGCATTTT. Translating it yields CASSLTQGVDQPQHF.

Only one count was recorded for this clonotype. The chain recombines TRBV9 with TRBJ2-6; D remains unclear. The germline CDR1 and CDR2 sequences are SGDLS and YYNGEE. The CDR3 runs 15 residues. Trimming left V 0 bases short and J 0 bases short, with 4 bases between. CDR3 sequence: CASSVVDSGANVLTF. CDR3 coding DNA: TGTGCCAGCAGCGTAGTAGACTCTGGGGCCAACGTCCTGACTTTC.

This clonotype has just one count. The chain carries TRBV3-1 and TRBJ2-5; 7 nucleotides align to TRBD1. The CDR3 spans 17 residues. The germline V gene encodes CDR1 LGHDT and CDR2 YNNKEL (reference sequence). V trimming: 0 bases; J trimming: 5 bases; junction bases outside the gene matches: 12. The CDR3 sequence: CASSQDIGGQPRETQYF. CDR3 in DNA: TGTGCCAGCAGCCAAGACATAGGGGGACAGCCTCGGGAGACCCAGTACTTC.